This TCR beta chain derives from a study of blood T cell repertoires in COVID-19. Study-wide context: Specimens from acute and convalescent COVID-19 originated in the United States, Italy and Spain. Sources were T cells, B-cell-depleted T cells, or PBMCs; the material itself was cDNA or gDNA.

Authors' analysis steps: The authors estimated nucleated cell counts from reference gene primer amplification. The table came from immunoSEQ multiplex PCR; TCRdb's copy has only in-frame clones and leaves some out. D and trimming were read from the DNA, whereas the V and J calls and clone size are those reported in that table. The sample has approximately 250,000 clones, roughly 84% seen once; the top ten hold roughly 8.6%. Germline loops: CDR1 LGHNA, CDR2 YNFKEQ. The length of the CDR3 is 15 residues. V gave up 2 bases and J gave up 5 bases; unmatched junction bases: 8. The sample comprised peripheral blood. This clonotype was obtained from a human donor in a cohort sampled during active COVID-19. The chain combines TRBV4-2 with TRBJ2-7; TRBD1 matches 8 bases. CDR3 protein: CASSQPRQGRNEQYF. The CDR3 DNA reads as TGTGCCAGCAGCCAACCCCGACAGGGGCGCAACGAGCAGTACTTC.